The 15 T cell receptor beta chains presented below share a single source sample, sequenced in a study of CD4 T cells in relation to SARS-CoV-2 and coronaviruses. The unexposed donors gave CD4+ T cells in about 2010-2019, prior to COVID-19. The cells were cultured for approximately ten days before CD4+ T cells were isolated. Assay: immunoSEQ multiplex PCR; the TCRdb copy retains only in-frame clones and omits some. This sample has fewer than 25,000 clones, with about 76% found just once. The antigens for these receptors are not known. The sequenced sample was CD4+ T cells from PBMCs, cultured in vitro. These receptors were obtained from a human donor in good health.

The DNA for the CDR3 is TGCGCCAGCAGCTTGTGGACAGGGGGGCAAGAGACCCAGTACTTC. Translation: CASSLWTGGQETQYF. The J gene is TRBJ2-5, the V gene TRBV5-1; TRBD1 matches 10 bases. Losses at the gene ends were 1 base for V and 2 bases for J; bases not matched to a gene: 2. The length of the CDR3 is 15 residues. From germline, CDR1 is SGHRS and CDR2 YFSETQ.

The chain uses TRBV7-2 and TRBJ1-2; no clear D. This CDR3 comprises 11 residues. CDR1 is SGHTA and CDR2 is FQGNSA in the germline V gene. The V gene lost 7 bases and the J gene lost 6 bases, with 9 bases spanning the gap. For the CDR3, the DNA is TGTGCCAGCACCTCCCCGGATGGCTACACCTTC. Residues: CASTSPDGYTF.

Concerning this clone: Because the CDR3's place on the DNA is in doubt, the DNA is left out and the CDR3 is given as listed by TCRdb. This CDR3 is CASSILASTSGKETQYF. The V and J genes are TRBV19 and TRBJ2-5; the DNA was not compared with TRBD2, the D call given in the table. The CDR3 length is 17 residues, termini included. The germline CDR1 and CDR2 sequences are LNHDA and SQIVND (reference sequence).

Only one count was recorded for this clone. The chain recombines TRBV6-4 with TRBJ1-2, with D unclear. The V gene lost 6 bases and the J gene lost 0 bases, with 14 bases spanning the gap. Germline V gene sequence: CDR1 MRHNA, CDR2 SNTAGT. The CDR3 length is 15 residues. CDR3 DNA sequence: TGTGCCAGCAGAGCATGGGCAGGAGCTAACTATGGCTACACCTTC. Amino acid sequence: CASRAWAGANYGYTF.

The chain carries TRBV5-4 and TRBJ2-7; TRBD1 matches at 9 bases. The CDR3 sequence is 15 residues long. Trimming removed 3 bases from V and 5 bases from J; junction bases left unmatched: 9. The germline gives CDR1 SGHNT, CDR2 YYREEE (reference sequence). The CDR3 DNA reads TGTGCCAGCAGCTCCTCCGGGACAGGGAAACACGAGCAGTACTTC. Translating it yields CASSSSGTGKHEQYF.

This clone was counted between two and nine times. CDR3 nucleotide sequence: TGTGCCAGCAGGGCAGGACCTGGGAGCAATCAGCCCCAGCATTTT. Its translation is CASRAGPGSNQPQHF. The rearrangement links TRBV2 to TRBJ1-5; D remains ambiguous. Between the trimmed V and J ends, which lost 6 bases and 1 base, there was a span of 13 bases. The germline CDR1 and CDR2 sequences are SNHLY and FYNNEI. This CDR3 region has 15 residues.

This clone came up once. V usage is TRBV7-8 and J usage is TRBJ2-1; D unclear. Germline V lookup: CDR1 SGHVS, CDR2 FQNEAQ. This CDR3 has 13 residues. V was clipped by 5 bases and J by 8 bases, with 13 bases between them. CDR3 in DNA: TGTGCCAGCAGCCTGCTAAGTAGCTATGAGCAGTTCTTC. Protein: CASSLLSSYEQFF. The full variable domain, its missing parts supplied by reference TRBV7-8 and TRBJ2-1, is GAGVSQSPRYKVAKRGQDVALRCDPISGHVSLFWYQQALGQGPEFLTYFQNEAQLDKSGLPSDRFFAERPEGSVSTLKIQRTQQEDSAVYLCASSLLSSYEQFFGPGTRLTVL.

The rearrangement joins TRBV7-3 to TRBJ2-6; 8 nucleotides align to TRBD1. After removal of 5 bases from V and 18 bases from J, the junction contained 6 bases not matched to a gene. Per the germline V gene, CDR1 is SGHTA and CDR2 is FQGTGA. The CDR3 length is 11 residues. The CDR3 is CASSPRTGRTF. The CDR3 region has the DNA TGTGCCAGCAGCCCGCGGACAGGGAGGACTTTC. The variable domain in full, completed from reference TRBV7-3 and TRBJ2-6, reads GAGVSQTPSNKVTEKGKYVELRCDPISGHTALYWYRQSLGQGPEFLIYFQGTGAADDSGLPNDRFFAVRPEGSVSTLKIQRTERGDSAVYLCASSPRTGRTFGAGSRLTVL.

This clone was observed a single time. The chain couples TRBV6-2 or TRBV6-3 to TRBJ1-5; D not resolved. V lost 1 base and J lost 0, with 19 bases in between. Germline CDR1 reads MNHEY; CDR2 reads SVGEGT. The CDR3 covers 19 residues. The CDR3 DNA reads TGTGCCAGCAGTTACTTAATTATCCGGGGTACTTATAGCAATCAGCCCCAGCATTTT. This codes for CASSYLIIRGTYSNQPQHF.

The CDR3 coding sequence is TGCGCCAGCAGCGAACCTTTCGAGGGGACCTATGGCTACACCTTC. Protein sequence: CASSEPFEGTYGYTF. The V and J genes are TRBV4-1 and TRBJ1-2; possible D gene TRBD1, 5 bases. The V gene's germline CDR1 is MGHRA and CDR2 YSYEKL. The CDR3 consists of 15 residues. Trimming pared 5 bases from V and 4 bases from J, leaving 17 bases between.

The chain joins TRBV9 to TRBJ1-2; 8 positions match TRBD1. The junction had 10 bases not matched to a gene; V was cut back by 4 bases and J by 2 bases. The CDR3 extends over 16 amino acids. In germline, CDR1 is SGDLS, CDR2 YYNGEE. The CDR3 nucleotides are TGTGCCAGCAGCTTCCTGTCTACAGGGGGGAACTATGGCTACACCTTC. It is translated as CASSFLSTGGNYGYTF.

The chain carries TRBV7-2 and TRBJ2-3; 9 bases line up with TRBD1. Germline CDR1 and CDR2: SGHTA and FQGNSA. This CDR3 has 13 residues. V lost 6 bases, J lost 6 bases, and 4 bases stayed unmatched. CDR3 in DNA: TGTGCCAGCAGTTGGACAGGGGCGGATACGCAGTATTTT. Amino acids: CASSWTGADTQYF.

The rearrangement joins TRBV7-2 to TRBJ2-2; the D is unclear. Trimming took 7 bases from V and 4 from J, leaving 13 bases between them. Germline CDR1 and CDR2: SGHTA and FQGNSA. This CDR3 region has 14 residues. CDR3 coding DNA: TGTGCCAGCAAAGACCCCGTAACCACCGGGGAGCTGTTTTTT. Its translation: CASKDPVTTGELFF. Full variable domain (rest looked up from reference TRBV7-2 and TRBJ2-2): GAGVSQSPSNKVTEKGKDVELRCDPISGHTALYWYRQSLGQGLEFLIYFQGNSAPDKSGLPSDRFSAERTGGSVSTLTIQRTQQEDSAVYLCASKDPVTTGELFFGEGSRLTVL.

This chain uses TRBV29-1 with TRBJ2-3; D is possibly TRBD1 (6 bases). The CDR3 consists of 13 residues. V lost 6 bases and J lost 2, with 12 bases in between. The germline V gene encodes CDR1 SQVTM and CDR2 ANQGSEA. As DNA, the CDR3 is TGCAGCGTACAGGGAGTCTCCACAGATACGCAGTATTTT. Its protein product is CSVQGVSTDTQYF.

V is TRBV4-3 and J is TRBJ2-1; D ambiguous. V shed 1 base and J shed 2 bases, with 3 bases lying between them. CDR1 LGHNA and CDR2 YSLEER come from the germline V gene. The CDR3 is 13 amino acids. CDR3 loop: CASSQGAYNEQFF. CDR3 sequence (DNA): TGCGCCAGCAGCCAAGGGGCCTACAATGAGCAGTTCTTC.